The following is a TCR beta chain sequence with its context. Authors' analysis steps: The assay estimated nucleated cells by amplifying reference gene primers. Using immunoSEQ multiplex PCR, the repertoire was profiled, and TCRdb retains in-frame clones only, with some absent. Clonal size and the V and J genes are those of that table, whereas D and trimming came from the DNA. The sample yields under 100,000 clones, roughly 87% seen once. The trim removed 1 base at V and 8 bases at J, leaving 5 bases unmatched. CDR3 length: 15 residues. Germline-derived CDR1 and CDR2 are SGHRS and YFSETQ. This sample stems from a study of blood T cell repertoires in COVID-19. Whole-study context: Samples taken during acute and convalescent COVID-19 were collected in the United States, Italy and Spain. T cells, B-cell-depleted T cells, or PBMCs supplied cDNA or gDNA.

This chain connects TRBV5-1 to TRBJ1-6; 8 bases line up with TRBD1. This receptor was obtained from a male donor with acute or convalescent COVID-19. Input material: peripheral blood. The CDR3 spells CASSLTGGLDSPLHF. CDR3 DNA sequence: TGCGCCAGCAGCTTGACAGGGGGTTTGGATTCACCCCTCCACTTT.